These T cell receptor beta chains were read from a single sample in a study of T-cell memory formation after mild COVID-19. TCRdb ran MiXCR on the 5' RACE reads and lists one entry per CDR3 protein. This table has roughly 410,000 distinct CDR3 sequences, roughly a quarter appearing once. Material: PBMCs or a T cell subset sorted from them (not recorded which). The receptors were sampled from an adult woman who had mild COVID-19 (a few samples of this study predate the infection). Cell type and time point are not known. CDR3s include the opening cysteine and the closing phenylalanine or tryptophan. D genes are given only for firm matches. Not every row has a clone size; where given, it reads once, few, many or a size class.

j_call d_call v_call clone_size cdr3_nt cdr3_aa
TRBJ2-7 TRBD1 TRBV5-8 NA TGTGCCAGCAGCTTATCCCGGGACAGGGGTATCTACGAGCAGTACTTC CASSLSRDRGIYEQYF
TRBJ1-2 TRBD1 TRBV7-9 NA TGTGCCAGCAGCCCGACAGGGGCCGTGGATGGCTACACCTTC CASSPTGAVDGYTF
TRBJ2-7 NA TRBV14 NA TGTGCCAGCAGCCAATTCGAACCAGACAGAAGGGTCTCCGAGCAGTACTTC CASSQFEPDRRVSEQYF
TRBJ2-2 NA TRBV15 NA TGTGCCACCAGCAGAGATCTAGTGGGGAGCACCGGGGAGCTGTTTTTT CATSRDLVGSTGELFF
TRBJ1-6 TRBD1 TRBV4-1 NA TGCGCCAGCAGCCTAGGACAGGGGGCGAATAATTCACCCCTCCACTTT CASSLGQGANNSPLHF
TRBJ2-3 NA TRBV18 NA TGTGCCAGCTCACCCCGGGAAGGTCGCACAGATACGCAGTATTTT CASSPREGRTDTQYF
TRBJ2-5 TRBD2 TRBV5-6 NA TGTGCCAGCAGTTCTCCCTTAGCGGGAGTTGGGGAGACCCAGTACTTC CASSSPLAGVGETQYF
TRBJ1-1 NA TRBV12-3/TRBV12-4 NA TGTGCCAGCAAACTATCTGAAGCTTTCTTT CASKLSEAFF
TRBJ2-1 TRBD2 TRBV15 NA TGTGCCACCAGCGGTTCACCGGGACTAGCGGGAGGGAGCTCCTACAATGAGCAGTTCTTC CATSGSPGLAGGSSYNEQFF
TRBJ2-3 TRBD2 TRBV2 NA TGTGCCAGCCGCGGGACTAGCAGGAGCACAGATACGCAGTATTTT CASRGTSRSTDTQYF
TRBJ2-2 NA TRBV7-8 NA TGTGCCAGCAGCTTAGAGTTCCAAACCGGGGAGCTGTTTTTT CASSLEFQTGELFF
TRBJ2-3 NA TRBV7-8 few TGTGCCAGCAGCTTGAGGAGAGATCTTCCAGATACGCAGTATTTT CASSLRRDLPDTQYF
TRBJ2-1 NA TRBV7-6 many TGTGCCAGCAGCCCCCAGGACTCCTACAATGAGCAGTTCTTC CASSPQDSYNEQFF
TRBJ2-5 TRBD1 TRBV7-9 few TGTGCCAGCAGCCCGAGACAGGGGGCAGTTTCAGAGACCCAGTACTTC CASSPRQGAVSETQYF
TRBJ2-7 TRBD1 TRBV12-3/TRBV12-4 NA TGTGCCAGCAGAGCCGGGACAGGGAACTACGAGCAGTACTTC CASRAGTGNYEQYF
TRBJ1-1 NA TRBV20-1 NA TGCAGTGCTAGAATTCCGGGGATGCGGAACACTGAAGCTTTCTTT CSARIPGMRNTEAFF
TRBJ2-4 NA TRBV6-1 NA TGTGCCAGCTTCCGGACCGGGGAAAACATTCAGTACTTC CASFRTGENIQYF
TRBJ2-7 NA TRBV5-1 few TGCGCCAGCATGAAGGGTAACGAGCAGTACTTC CASMKGNEQYF
TRBJ2-1 NA TRBV29-1 few TGCAGCGTTGATTCCGTAGTTATTGGCAATGAGCAGTTCTTC CSVDSVVIGNEQFF
TRBJ2-3 NA TRBV5-4 NA TGTGCCAGCAGCCCGGAGAGACTAGGAGTGGATACGCAGTATTTT CASSPERLGVDTQYF
TRBJ2-1 NA TRBV19 NA TGTGCCAGTAGTATAAGAGGGGATCCCTACAATGAGCAGTTCTTC CASSIRGDPYNEQFF
TRBJ1-5 NA TRBV5-5 NA TGTGCCAGCAGCTCCGAACCATCTGGGAATCAGCCCCAGCATTTT CASSSEPSGNQPQHF
TRBJ2-5 NA TRBV2 few TGTGCCAGCGGGGCTGGCGGAACCCAGTACTTC CASGAGGTQYF
TRBJ1-2 NA TRBV7-2 few TGTGCCAGCAGCTTATGGGACATCGGCTATGGCTACACCTTC CASSLWDIGYGYTF
TRBJ2-7 NA TRBV10-3 few TGTGCCATCAGCGGGCGAGGGGACCCATCCTACGAGCAGTACTTC CAISGRGDPSYEQYF
TRBJ2-2 NA TRBV7-8 few TGTGCCAGCAGGTCGCGGGCGCACACCGGGGAGCTGTTTTTT CASRSRAHTGELFF
TRBJ2-1 TRBD1 TRBV6-5 few TGTGCCAGCAGTTCTGGACAGGTGGTCTATGAGCAGTTCTTC CASSSGQVVYEQFF
TRBJ2-1 TRBD2 TRBV29-1 few TGCAGCGCGAGACTAGCGGGAATCAATGAGCAGTTCTTC CSARLAGINEQFF
TRBJ1-1 NA TRBV29-1 NA TGCAGCGTTGAAGGATCCGAAGAGGGGGACACTGAAGCTTTCTTT CSVEGSEEGDTEAFF
TRBJ2-1 TRBD1 TRBV12-3/TRBV12-4 few TGTGCCAGCAGTTTGGACAGGGGATACAATGAGCAGTTCTTC CASSLDRGYNEQFF
TRBJ2-5 TRBD1 TRBV4-1 many TGCGCCAGCAGCCAGGGACAGGGGGGACTCCAAGAGACCCAGTACTTC CASSQGQGGLQETQYF
TRBJ2-3 NA TRBV24-1 few TGTGCCACCAGTGATTTGGAGGGTCCAGACACAGATACGCAGTATTTT CATSDLEGPDTDTQYF
TRBJ1-1 NA TRBV19 few TGTGCCAGTAGTATCGGGACGGCTGAAGCTTTCTTT CASSIGTAEAFF
TRBJ2-1 NA TRBV24-1 NA TGTGCCACCAGTGGCCGTGCCTACAATGAGCAGTTCTTC CATSGRAYNEQFF
TRBJ2-7 NA TRBV10-3 few TGTGCCACAGGAGACTACGAGCAGTACTTC CATGDYEQYF
TRBJ1-2 TRBD1 TRBV29-1 NA TGCAGCGGACAGGGGGGTCCTGGTGGCTACACCTTC CSGQGGPGGYTF
TRBJ2-7 NA TRBV20-1 few TGCAGTGCTAGAGGGCCCGGGGGGCAGTACTTC CSARGPGGQYF
TRBJ2-7 TRBD1 TRBV6-1 NA TGTGCCAGCAGTGAGCGGACAGGGGGGACCTACGAGCAGTACTTC CASSERTGGTYEQYF
TRBJ2-5 TRBD2 TRBV4-1 few TGCGCCAGCAGCCTTGGGGAGGGTACACAAGAGACCCAGTACTTC CASSLGEGTQETQYF
TRBJ2-1 TRBD2 TRBV7-2 NA TGTGCCAGCAGCGACGGACTAGCGGGGGGGTTTTTCCACTCCTACAATGAGCAGTTCTTC CASSDGLAGGFFHSYNEQFF
TRBJ2-3 NA TRBV7-9 few TGTGCCAGCAGCAACCCCCTACAAGGACTTAGCACAGATACGCAGTATTTT CASSNPLQGLSTDTQYF
TRBJ2-6 NA TRBV12-3/TRBV12-4 few TGTGCCAGCAGTACCTCTTGGCCGGGGGCCTCCTCTGGGGCCAACGTCCTGACTTTC CASSTSWPGASSGANVLTF
TRBJ2-1 NA TRBV6-6 NA TGTGCCAGCAGTGGTCCCGGACTTTACAATGAAGCGCAGTTCTTC CASSGPGLYNEAQFF
TRBJ2-6 TRBD2 TRBV20-1 NA TGCAGTGCTAGAGTGGGGCTAGCGGACACCTCTGGGGCCAACGTCCTGACTTTC CSARVGLADTSGANVLTF